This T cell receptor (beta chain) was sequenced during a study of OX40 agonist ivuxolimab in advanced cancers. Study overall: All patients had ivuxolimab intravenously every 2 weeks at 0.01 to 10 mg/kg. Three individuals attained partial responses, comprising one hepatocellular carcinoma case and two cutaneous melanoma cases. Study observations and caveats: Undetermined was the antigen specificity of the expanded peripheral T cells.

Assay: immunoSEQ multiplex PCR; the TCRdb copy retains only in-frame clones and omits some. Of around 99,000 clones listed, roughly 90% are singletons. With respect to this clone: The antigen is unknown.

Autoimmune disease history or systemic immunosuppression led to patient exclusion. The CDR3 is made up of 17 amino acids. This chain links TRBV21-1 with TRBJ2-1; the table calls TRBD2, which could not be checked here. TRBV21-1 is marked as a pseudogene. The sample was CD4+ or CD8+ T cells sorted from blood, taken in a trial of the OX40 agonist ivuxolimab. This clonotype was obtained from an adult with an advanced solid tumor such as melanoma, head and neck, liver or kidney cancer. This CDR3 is CASSKSKERGGYNEQFF. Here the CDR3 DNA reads TGTGCCAGCAGCAAATCTAAGGAGCGGGGGGGCTACAATGAGCAGTTCTTC.